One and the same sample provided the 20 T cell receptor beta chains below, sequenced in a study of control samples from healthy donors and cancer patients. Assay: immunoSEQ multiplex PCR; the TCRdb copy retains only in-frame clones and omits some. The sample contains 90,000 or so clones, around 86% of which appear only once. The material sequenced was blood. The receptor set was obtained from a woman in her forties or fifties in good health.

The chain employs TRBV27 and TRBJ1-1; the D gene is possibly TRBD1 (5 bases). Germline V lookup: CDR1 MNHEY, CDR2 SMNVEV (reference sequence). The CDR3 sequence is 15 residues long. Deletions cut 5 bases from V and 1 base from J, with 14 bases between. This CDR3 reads CASSPRQGWNTEAFF. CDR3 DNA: TGTGCCAGCAGTCCCCGTCAGGGTTGGAACACTGAAGCTTTCTTT.

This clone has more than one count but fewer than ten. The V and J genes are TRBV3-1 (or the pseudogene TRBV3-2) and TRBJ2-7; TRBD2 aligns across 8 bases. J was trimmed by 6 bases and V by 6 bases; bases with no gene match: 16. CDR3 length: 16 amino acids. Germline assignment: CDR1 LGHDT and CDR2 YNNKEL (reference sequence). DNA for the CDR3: TGTGCCAGCAGAGACTCTCTCGCGGGGGGTCCCGGCGAGCAGTACTTC. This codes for CASRDSLAGGPGEQYF.

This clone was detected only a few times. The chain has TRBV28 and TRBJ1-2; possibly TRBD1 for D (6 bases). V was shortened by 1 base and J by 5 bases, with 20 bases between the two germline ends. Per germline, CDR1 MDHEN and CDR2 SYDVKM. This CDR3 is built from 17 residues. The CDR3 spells CASSLLSRPGARYGYTF. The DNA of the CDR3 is TGTGCCAGCAGTTTATTGTCGCGGCCAGGGGCTCGTTATGGCTACACCTTC.

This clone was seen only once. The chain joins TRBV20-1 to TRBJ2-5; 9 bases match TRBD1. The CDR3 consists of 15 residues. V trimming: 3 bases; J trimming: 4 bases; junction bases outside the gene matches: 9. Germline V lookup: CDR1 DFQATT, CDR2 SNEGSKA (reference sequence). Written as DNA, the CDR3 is TGCAGTGCTAGTGCACCGGGACAGGGTGGAGAGACCCAGTACTTC. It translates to CSASAPGQGGETQYF.

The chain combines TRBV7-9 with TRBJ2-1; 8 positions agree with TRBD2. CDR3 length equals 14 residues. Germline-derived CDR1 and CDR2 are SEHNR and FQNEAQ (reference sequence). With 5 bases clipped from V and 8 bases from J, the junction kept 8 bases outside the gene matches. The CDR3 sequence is CASSPGGLGYEQFF. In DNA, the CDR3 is TGTGCCAGCAGCCCCGGGGGACTAGGGTATGAGCAGTTCTTC. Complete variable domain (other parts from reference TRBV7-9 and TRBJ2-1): DTGVSQNPRHKITKRGQNVTFRCDPISEHNRLYWYRQTLGQGPEFLTYFQNEAQLEKSRLLSDRFSAERPKGSFSTLEIQRTEQGDSAMYLCASSPGGLGYEQFFGPGTRLTVL.

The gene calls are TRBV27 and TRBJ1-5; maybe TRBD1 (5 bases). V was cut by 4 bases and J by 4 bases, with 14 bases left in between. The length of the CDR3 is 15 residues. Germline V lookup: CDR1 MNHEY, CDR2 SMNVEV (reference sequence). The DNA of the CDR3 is TGTGCCAGCAGTTCGTTCAGGGAGTGGAATCAGCCCCAGCATTTT. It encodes CASSSFREWNQPQHF.

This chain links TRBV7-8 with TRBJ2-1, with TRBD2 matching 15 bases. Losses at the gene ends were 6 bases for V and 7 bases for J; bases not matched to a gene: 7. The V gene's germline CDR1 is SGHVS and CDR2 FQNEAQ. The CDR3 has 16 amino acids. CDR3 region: CASRLRTSGRVNEQFF. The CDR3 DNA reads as TGTGCCAGCAGACTACGGACTAGCGGGAGGGTAAATGAGCAGTTCTTC. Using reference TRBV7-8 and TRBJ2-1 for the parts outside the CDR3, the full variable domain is GAGVSQSPRYKVAKRGQDVALRCDPISGHVSLFWYQQALGQGPEFLTYFQNEAQLDKSGLPSDRFFAERPEGSVSTLKIQRTQQEDSAVYLCASRLRTSGRVNEQFFGPGTRLTVL.

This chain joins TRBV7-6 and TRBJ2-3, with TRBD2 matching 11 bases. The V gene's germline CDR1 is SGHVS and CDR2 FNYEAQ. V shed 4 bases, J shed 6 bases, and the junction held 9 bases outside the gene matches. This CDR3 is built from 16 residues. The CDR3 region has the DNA TGTGCCAGCAGCTCCGGGACTAGCGGCCCCGCCGATACGCAGTATTTT. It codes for CASSSGTSGPADTQYF. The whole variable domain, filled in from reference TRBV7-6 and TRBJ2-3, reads GAGVSQSPRYKVTKRGQDVALRCDPISGHVSLYWYRQALGQGPEFLTYFNYEAQQDKSGLPNDRFSAERPEGSISTLTIQRTEQRDSAMYRCASSSGTSGPADTQYFGPGTRLTVL.

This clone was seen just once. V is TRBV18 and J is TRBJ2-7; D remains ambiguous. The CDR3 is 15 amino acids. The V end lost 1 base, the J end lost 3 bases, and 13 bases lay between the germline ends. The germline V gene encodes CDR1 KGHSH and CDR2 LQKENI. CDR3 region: CASSPRRPLNYEQYF. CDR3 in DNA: TGTGCCAGCTCACCACGCAGACCGCTCAACTACGAGCAGTACTTC. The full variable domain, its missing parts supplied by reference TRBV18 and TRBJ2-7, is NAGVMQNPRHLVRRRGQEARLRCSPMKGHSHVYWYRQLPEEGLKFMVYLQKENIIDESGMPKERFSAEFPKEGPSILRIQQVVRGDSAAYFCASSPRRPLNYEQYFGPGTRLTVT.

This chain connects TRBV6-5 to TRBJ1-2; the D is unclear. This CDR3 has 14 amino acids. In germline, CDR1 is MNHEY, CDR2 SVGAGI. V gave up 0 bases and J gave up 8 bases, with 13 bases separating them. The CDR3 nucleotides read TGTGCCAGCAGTTACTCGGCAACTGGTTTCGGCTACACCTTC. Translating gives CASSYSATGFGYTF.

CDR3 protein: CASSASGSQGNEQFF. The DNA of the CDR3 is TGTGCCAGCAGCGCTTCCGGATCACAGGGCAATGAGCAGTTCTTC. The chain links TRBV9 to TRBJ2-1; maybe TRBD1 (6 bases). This CDR3 comprises 15 residues. Trimming removed 3 bases at V and 6 bases at J, with 16 bases between. Looked up from germline, CDR1 is SGDLS and CDR2 is YYNGEE.

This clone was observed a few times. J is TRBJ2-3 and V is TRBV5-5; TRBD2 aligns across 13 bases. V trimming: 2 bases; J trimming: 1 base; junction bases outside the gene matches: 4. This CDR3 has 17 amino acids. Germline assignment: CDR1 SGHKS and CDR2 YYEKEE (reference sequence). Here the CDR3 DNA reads TGTGCCAGCAGCTTACTAGCGGGGGGGCAGGGCACAGATACGCAGTATTTT. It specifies CASSLLAGGQGTDTQYF.

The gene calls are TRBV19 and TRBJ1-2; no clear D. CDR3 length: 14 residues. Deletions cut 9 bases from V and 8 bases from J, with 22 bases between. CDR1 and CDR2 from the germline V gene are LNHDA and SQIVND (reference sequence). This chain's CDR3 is CASLGRRERRGYTF. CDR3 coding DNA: TGTGCCAGCTTAGGCAGGAGGGAGCGGCGAGGCTACACCTTC.

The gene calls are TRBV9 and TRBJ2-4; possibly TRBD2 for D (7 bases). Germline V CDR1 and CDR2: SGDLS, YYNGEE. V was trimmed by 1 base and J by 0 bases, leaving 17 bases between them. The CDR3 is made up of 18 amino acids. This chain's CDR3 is CASSVLPGDYLAKNIQYF. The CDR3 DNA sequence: TGTGCCAGCAGCGTACTCCCAGGGGACTACCTAGCCAAAAACATTCAGTACTTC.

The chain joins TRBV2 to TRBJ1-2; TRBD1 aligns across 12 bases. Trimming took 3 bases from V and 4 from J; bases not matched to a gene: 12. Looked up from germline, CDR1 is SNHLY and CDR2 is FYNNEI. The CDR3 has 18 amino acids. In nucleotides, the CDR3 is TGTGCCAGCAGTGAGAAAGGGGGACAGGGGGCTATAGGCTATGGCTACACCTTC. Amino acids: CASSEKGGQGAIGYGYTF.

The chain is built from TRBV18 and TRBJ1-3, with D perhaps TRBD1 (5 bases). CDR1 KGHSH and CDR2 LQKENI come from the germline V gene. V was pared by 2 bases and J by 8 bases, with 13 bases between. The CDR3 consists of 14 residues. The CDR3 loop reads CASSPSGLGDTIYF. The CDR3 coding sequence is TGTGCCAGCTCACCATCAGGGCTAGGGGACACCATATATTTT.

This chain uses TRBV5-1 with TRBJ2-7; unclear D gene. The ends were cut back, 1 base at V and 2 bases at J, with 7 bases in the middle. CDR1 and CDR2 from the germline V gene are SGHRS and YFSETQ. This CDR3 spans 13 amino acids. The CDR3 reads CASSLKVTYEQYF. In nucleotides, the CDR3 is TGCGCCAGCAGCTTGAAGGTGACCTACGAGCAGTACTTC.

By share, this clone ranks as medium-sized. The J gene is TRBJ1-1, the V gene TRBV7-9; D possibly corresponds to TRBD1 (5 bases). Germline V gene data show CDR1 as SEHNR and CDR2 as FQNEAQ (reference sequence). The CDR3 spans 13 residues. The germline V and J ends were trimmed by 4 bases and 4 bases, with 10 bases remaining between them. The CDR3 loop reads CASSSWGTTEAFF. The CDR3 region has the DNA TGTGCCAGCAGCTCGTGGGGGACCACTGAAGCTTTCTTT.

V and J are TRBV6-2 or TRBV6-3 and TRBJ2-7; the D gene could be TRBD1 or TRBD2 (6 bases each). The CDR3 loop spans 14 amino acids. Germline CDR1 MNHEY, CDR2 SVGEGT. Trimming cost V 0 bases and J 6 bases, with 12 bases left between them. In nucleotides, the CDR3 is TGTGCCAGCAGTTACTCGACGGGGGCGGGCGAGCAGTACTTC. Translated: CASSYSTGAGEQYF.

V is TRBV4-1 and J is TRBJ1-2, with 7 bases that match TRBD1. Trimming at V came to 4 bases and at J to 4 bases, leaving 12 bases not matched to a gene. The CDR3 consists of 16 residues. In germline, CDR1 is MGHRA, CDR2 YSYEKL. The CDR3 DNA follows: TGCGCCAGCAGCCCACATAAGGGACAGATCCTCTATGGCTACACCTTC. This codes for CASSPHKGQILYGYTF.